This T cell receptor (beta chain) was retrieved from a study of CD8+ T cells in alopecia areata. This clone has more than one count but fewer than ten. cDNA serving as the sequencing template came from extracted, reverse transcribed RNA. Some clones are missing from TCRdb's copy, which holds only in-frame ones; the method was immunoSEQ multiplex PCR. The data hold approximately 210,000 clones, with roughly 60% observed a single time. Treatment indicated: oral pan-JAK inhibitor, 5-10 mg twice daily. V shed 6 bases and J 3 bases; nucleotides not matched to a gene: 5. This CDR3 spans 13 amino acids. Per the germline V gene, CDR1 is SGHVS and CDR2 is FQNEAQ.

The chain couples TRBV7-8 to TRBJ2-7, with 7 bases that match TRBD2. The clonotype comes from a human donor with alopecia areata. The sample was CD4+ T cells sorted from blood, taken at week 24, from a patient treated with tofacitinib. The CDR3 spells CASRERDHYEQYF. The CDR3 coding sequence is TGTGCCAGCAGAGAGCGGGACCACTACGAGCAGTACTTC.